This TCR beta chain is drawn from a study of OX40 agonist ivuxolimab in advanced cancers. Study-wide background: At 0.01 to 10 mg/kg, ivuxolimab was administered intravenously to patients every 2 weeks. Treatment received earlier with anti-PD-1, anti-PD-L1 or anti-CTLA-4 agents was allowed, and under 50% had some.

This table comes from immunoSEQ multiplex PCR, and its TCRdb copy is limited to in-frame clones, with some not included. The sample includes roughly 83,000 clones, about 90% of them seen just once. CDR1 and CDR2 from the germline V gene are SGHAT and FQNNGV. Losses at the gene ends were 2 bases for V and 3 bases for J; bases not matched to a gene: 4. The CDR3 is made up of 16 amino acids. The specimen was CD4+ or CD8+ T cells sorted from blood, collected in a trial of the OX40 agonist ivuxolimab. This chain connects TRBV11-2 to TRBJ2-3; TRBD2 aligns across 11 bases. This clonotype was sampled from an adult with an advanced solid tumor such as melanoma, head and neck, liver or kidney cancer. Here the CDR3 reads CASSLLAGGSTDTQYF. The CDR3 nucleotides read TGTGCCAGCAGCTTACTAGCGGGGGGATCTACAGATACGCAGTATTTT.